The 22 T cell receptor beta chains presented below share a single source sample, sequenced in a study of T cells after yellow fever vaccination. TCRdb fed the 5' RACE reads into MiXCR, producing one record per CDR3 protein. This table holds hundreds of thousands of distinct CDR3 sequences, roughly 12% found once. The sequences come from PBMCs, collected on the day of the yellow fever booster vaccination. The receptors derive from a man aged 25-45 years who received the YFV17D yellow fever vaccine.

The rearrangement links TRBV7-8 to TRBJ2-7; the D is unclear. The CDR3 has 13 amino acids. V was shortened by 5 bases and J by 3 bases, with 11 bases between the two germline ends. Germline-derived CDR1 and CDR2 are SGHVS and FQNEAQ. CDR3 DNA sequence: TGTGCCAGCAGCAAACGGGCCATCTACGAGCAGTACTTC. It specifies CASSKRAIYEQYF.

In DNA form, the CDR3 reads TGCGCCAGCAGTGAGTCGGTTGGATCTGGAAACACCATATATTTT. It encodes CASSESVGSGNTIYF. The gene calls are TRBV10-1 and TRBJ1-3; D remains unclear. From germline, CDR1 is WNHNN and CDR2 SYGVQD (reference sequence). V was trimmed by 0 bases and J by 1 base, leaving 7 bases between them. This CDR3 has 15 amino acids.

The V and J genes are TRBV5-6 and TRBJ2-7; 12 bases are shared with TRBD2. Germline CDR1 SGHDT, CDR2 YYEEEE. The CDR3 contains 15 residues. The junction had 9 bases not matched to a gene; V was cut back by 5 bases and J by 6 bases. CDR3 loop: CASSPSGRASLEQYF. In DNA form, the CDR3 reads TGTGCCAGCAGTCCTAGCGGGAGGGCCTCCCTCGAGCAGTACTTC.

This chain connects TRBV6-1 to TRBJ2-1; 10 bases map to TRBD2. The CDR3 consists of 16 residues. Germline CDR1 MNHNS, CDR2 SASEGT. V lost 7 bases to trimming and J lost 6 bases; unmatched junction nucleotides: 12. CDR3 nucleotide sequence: TGTGCCAGCATCTTGACTAGCGGGCATGGGGCCAATGAGCAGTTCTTC. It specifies CASILTSGHGANEQFF.

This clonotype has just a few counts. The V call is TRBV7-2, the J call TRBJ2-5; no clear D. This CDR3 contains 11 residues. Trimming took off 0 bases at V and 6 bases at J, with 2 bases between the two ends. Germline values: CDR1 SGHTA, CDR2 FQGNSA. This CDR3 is CASSLAQTQYF. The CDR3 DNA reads TGTGCCAGCAGCTTAGCCCAGACCCAGTACTTC.

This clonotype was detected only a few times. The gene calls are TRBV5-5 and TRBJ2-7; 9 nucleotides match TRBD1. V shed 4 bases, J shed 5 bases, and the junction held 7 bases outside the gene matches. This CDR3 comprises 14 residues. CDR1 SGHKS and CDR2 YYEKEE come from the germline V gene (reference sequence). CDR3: CASSPGQGRDEQYF. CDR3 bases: TGTGCCAGCAGCCCGGGACAGGGTCGCGACGAGCAGTACTTC.

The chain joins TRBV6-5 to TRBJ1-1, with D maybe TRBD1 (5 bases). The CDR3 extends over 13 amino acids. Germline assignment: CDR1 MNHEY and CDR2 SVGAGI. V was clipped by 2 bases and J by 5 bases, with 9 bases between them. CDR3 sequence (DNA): TGTGCCAGCAGTTACCGGGACGAAACTGAAGCTTTCTTT. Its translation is CASSYRDETEAFF.

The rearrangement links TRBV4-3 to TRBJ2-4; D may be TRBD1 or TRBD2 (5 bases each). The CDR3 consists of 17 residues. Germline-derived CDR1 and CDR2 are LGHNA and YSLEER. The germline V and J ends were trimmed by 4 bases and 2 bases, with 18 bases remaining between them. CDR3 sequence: CASSLRLQGATKNIQYF. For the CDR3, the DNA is TGCGCCAGCAGCCTGAGACTTCAGGGAGCAACCAAAAACATTCAGTACTTC.

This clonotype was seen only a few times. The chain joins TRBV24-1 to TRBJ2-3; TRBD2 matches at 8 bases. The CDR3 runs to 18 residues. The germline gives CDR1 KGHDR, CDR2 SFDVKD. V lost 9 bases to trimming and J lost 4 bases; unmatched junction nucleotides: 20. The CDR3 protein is CATAISSGRRGVPDTQYF. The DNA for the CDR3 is TGTGCCACCGCAATTTCGAGCGGGAGACGAGGGGTCCCAGATACGCAGTATTTT.

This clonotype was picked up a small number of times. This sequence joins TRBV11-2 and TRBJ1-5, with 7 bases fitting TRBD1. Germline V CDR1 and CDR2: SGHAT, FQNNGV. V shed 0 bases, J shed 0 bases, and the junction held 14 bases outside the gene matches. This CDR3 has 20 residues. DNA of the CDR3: TGTGCCAGCAGCTTAGATCAAATGAGACAGGGATTGCTTAGCAATCAGCCCCAGCATTTT. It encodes CASSLDQMRQGLLSNQPQHF.

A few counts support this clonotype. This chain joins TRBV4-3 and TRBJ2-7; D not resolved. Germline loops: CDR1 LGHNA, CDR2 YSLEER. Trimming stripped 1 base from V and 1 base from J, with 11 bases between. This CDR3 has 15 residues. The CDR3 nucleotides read TGCGCCAGCAGCCAAGCGGTGGCAGGTTCCTACGAGCAGTACTTC. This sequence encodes CASSQAVAGSYEQYF.

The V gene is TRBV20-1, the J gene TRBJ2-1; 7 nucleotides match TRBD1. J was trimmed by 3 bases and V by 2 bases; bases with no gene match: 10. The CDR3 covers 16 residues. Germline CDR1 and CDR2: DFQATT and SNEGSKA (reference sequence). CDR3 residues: CSARNYRDRYYNEQFF. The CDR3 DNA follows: TGCAGTGCTAGAAATTATCGGGACAGATACTACAATGAGCAGTTCTTC.

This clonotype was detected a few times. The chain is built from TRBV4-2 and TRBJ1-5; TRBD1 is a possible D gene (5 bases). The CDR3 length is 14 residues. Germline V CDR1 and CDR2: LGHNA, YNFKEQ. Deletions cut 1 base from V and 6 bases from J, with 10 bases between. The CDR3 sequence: CASSQGGGAQPQHF. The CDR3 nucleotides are TGTGCCAGCAGCCAAGGGGGGGGAGCTCAGCCCCAGCATTTT.

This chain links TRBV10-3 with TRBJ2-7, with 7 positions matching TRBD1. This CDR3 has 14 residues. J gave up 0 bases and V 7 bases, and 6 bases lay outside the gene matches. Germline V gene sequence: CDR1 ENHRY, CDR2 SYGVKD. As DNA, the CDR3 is TGTGCCATCAACCCGACAGGGCACTCCTACGAGCAGTACTTC. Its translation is CAINPTGHSYEQYF.

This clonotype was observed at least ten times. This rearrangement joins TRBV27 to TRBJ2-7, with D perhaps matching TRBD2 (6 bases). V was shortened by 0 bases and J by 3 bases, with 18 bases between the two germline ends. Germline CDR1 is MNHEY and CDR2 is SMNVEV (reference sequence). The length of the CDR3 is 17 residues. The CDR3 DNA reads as TGTGCCAGCAGTTTATCGATGGGTAGCGGAGGCTTCTACGAGCAGTACTTC. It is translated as CASSLSMGSGGFYEQYF.

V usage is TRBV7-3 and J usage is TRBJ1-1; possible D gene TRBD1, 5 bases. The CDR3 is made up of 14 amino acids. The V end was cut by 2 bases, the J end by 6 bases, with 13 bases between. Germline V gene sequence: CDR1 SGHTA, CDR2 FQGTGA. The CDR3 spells CASSLGGKVSEAFF. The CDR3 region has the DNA TGTGCCAGCAGCTTAGGGGGAAAGGTCTCTGAAGCTTTCTTT.

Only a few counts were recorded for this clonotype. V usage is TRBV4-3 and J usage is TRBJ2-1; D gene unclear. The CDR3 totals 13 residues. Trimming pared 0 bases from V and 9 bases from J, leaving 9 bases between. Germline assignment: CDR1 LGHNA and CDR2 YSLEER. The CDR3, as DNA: TGCGCCAGCAGCCAAGACTGGTCGGGTGAGCAGTTCTTC. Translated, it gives CASSQDWSGEQFF.

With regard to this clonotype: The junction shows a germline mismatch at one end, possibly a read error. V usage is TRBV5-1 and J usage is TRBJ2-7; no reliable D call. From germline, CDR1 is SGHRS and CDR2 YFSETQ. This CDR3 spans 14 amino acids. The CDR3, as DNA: TGCGCCAGCAGTTTGGAGTGGGTTTCGTCCGAGCAGTACTTC. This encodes CASSLEWVSSEQYF.

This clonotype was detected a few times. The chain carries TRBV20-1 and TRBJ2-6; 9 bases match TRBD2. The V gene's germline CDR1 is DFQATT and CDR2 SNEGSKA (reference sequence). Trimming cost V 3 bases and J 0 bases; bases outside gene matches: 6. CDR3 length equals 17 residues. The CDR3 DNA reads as TGCAGTGCTAGTTTAGCGGGAGTAATCTCTGGGGCCAACGTCCTGACTTTC. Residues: CSASLAGVISGANVLTF.

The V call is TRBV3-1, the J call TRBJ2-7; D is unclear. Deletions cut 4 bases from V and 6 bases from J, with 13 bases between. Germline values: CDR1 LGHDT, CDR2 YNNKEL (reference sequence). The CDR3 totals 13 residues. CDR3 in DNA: TGTGCCAGCAGCCGCCTATCGTACCCCGAGCAGTACTTC. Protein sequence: CASSRLSYPEQYF.

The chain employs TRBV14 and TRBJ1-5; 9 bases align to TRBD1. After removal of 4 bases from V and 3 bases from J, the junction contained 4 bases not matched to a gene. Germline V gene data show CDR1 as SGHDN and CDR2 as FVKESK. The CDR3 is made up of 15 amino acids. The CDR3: CASSPTGGANQPQHF. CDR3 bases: TGTGCCAGCAGCCCGACAGGGGGGGCCAATCAGCCCCAGCATTTT.

CDR3 nucleotide sequence: TGCAGTGCTAGAGTTCGGCTAGCGTGGTACCAAGAGACCCAGTACTTC. Its translation is CSARVRLAWYQETQYF. The chain links TRBV20-1 to TRBJ2-5; D is possibly TRBD2 (6 bases). Germline V gene sequence: CDR1 DFQATT, CDR2 SNEGSKA (reference sequence). V was shortened by 1 base and J by 0 bases, with 15 bases between the two germline ends. This CDR3 region has 16 residues.